The 23 T cell receptor beta chains below were found in one sample sequenced in a study of blood T cell repertoires in COVID-19. Assay used: immunoSEQ multiplex PCR; TCRdb lists only in-frame clones, some missing. The sample has about 50,000 clones, roughly 84% seen once. The specimen was peripheral blood. All receptors come from a human donor in a cohort sampled during active COVID-19.

This rearrangement joins TRBV5-4 to TRBJ1-1, with D perhaps matching TRBD1 (5 bases). V was cut by 0 bases and J by 8 bases, with 14 bases left in between. CDR3 size: 14 residues. CDR1 SGHNT and CDR2 YYREEE come from the germline V gene (reference sequence). The CDR3 nucleotides read TGTGCCAGCAGCTTGGCCCGCGGGGGTCGGGAAGCTTTCTTT. Protein sequence: CASSLARGGREAFF.

V usage is TRBV7-2 and J usage is TRBJ1-6; 9 positions match TRBD1. Germline V gene data show CDR1 as SGHTA and CDR2 as FQGNSA. Germline trimming cut 5 bases from V and 9 bases from J; bases unmatched to any gene: 5. This CDR3 comprises 14 residues. The CDR3 reads CASSPGTGSSPLHF. In DNA, the CDR3 is TGTGCCAGCAGCCCTGGGACAGGGAGTTCACCCCTCCACTTT.

The chain combines TRBV2 with TRBJ2-7; 8 bases fit TRBD1. The CDR3 length is 15 residues. Germline CDR1 is SNHLY and CDR2 is FYNNEI. V gave up 7 bases and J gave up 3 bases; unmatched junction bases: 11. CDR3 coding DNA: TGTGCCAGCACCGGGACAGGCCGCAAGGGCTACGAGCAGTACTTC. Translation gives CASTGTGRKGYEQYF. The full variable domain, with the rest looked up from reference TRBV2 and TRBJ2-7, is EPEVTQTPSHQVTQMGQEVILRCVPISNHLYFYWYRQILGQKVEFLVSFYNNEISEKSEIFDDQFSVERPDGSNFTLKIRSTKLEDSAMYFCASTGTGRKGYEQYFGPGTRLTVT.

The chain has TRBV19 and TRBJ1-4; no clear D. The V gene lost 4 bases and the J gene lost 7 bases, with 10 bases spanning the gap. This CDR3 region has 13 residues. The germline CDR1 and CDR2 sequences are LNHDA and SQIVND (reference sequence). CDR3 sequence reads: CASSNLGGEKLFF. The CDR3 nucleotides read TGTGCCAGTAGTAATCTGGGAGGTGAAAAACTGTTTTTT.

The chain recombines TRBV11-3 with TRBJ2-3; D call uncertain. From germline, CDR1 is SGHNT and CDR2 YENEEA. This CDR3 has 15 residues. The V end lost 3 bases, the J end lost 4 bases, and 14 bases lay between the germline ends. CDR3 DNA sequence: TGTGCCAGCAGCTTCGCCAGTGAGGTAGCAGATACGCAGTATTTT. Translation: CASSFASEVADTQYF.

The J gene is TRBJ1-2, the V gene TRBV6-5; 9 bases map to TRBD1. With 5 bases clipped from V and 0 bases from J, the junction kept 1 base outside the gene matches. Germline loops: CDR1 MNHEY, CDR2 SVGAGI. The CDR3 sequence is 14 residues long. The DNA for the CDR3 is TGTGCCAGCAGTCGACAGGGGGCTAACTATGGCTACACCTTC. Amino acids: CASSRQGANYGYTF.

V usage is TRBV5-8 and J usage is TRBJ2-5; TRBD2 matches at 12 bases. Losses at the gene ends were 3 bases for V and 3 bases for J; bases not matched to a gene: 6. The CDR3 runs 16 residues. The germline CDR1 and CDR2 sequences are SGHTS and YDEGEE. The CDR3 nucleotides are TGTGCCAGCAGCTCCCTGCTAGCGGGAGGGAAAGAGACCCAGTACTTC. This encodes CASSSLLAGGKETQYF.

The chain recombines TRBV10-3 with TRBJ2-1, with a tentative D call TRBD2 (6 bases). CDR1 is ENHRY, CDR2 SYGVKD, per germline. V dropped 0 bases and J dropped 0 bases, with 12 bases sitting between them. CDR3 size: 17 residues. The CDR3 loop reads CAISESVAAGSYNEQFF. The CDR3 DNA sequence: TGTGCCATCAGTGAGTCGGTAGCGGCCGGCTCCTACAATGAGCAGTTCTTC.

The chain recombines TRBV28 with TRBJ2-3, with a weak D call TRBD2 (6 bases). The CDR3 totals 16 residues. Germline V gene sequence: CDR1 MDHEN, CDR2 SYDVKM. V was clipped by 5 bases and J by 0 bases, with 15 bases between them. CDR3 sequence (DNA): TGTGCCAGCAGTCCTACTGGGACTGGTAGCACAGATACGCAGTATTTT. Translated: CASSPTGTGSTDTQYF.

This chain uses TRBV2 with TRBJ1-2; D is perhaps TRBD1 (6 bases). The CDR3 length is 13 residues. The germline V gene has CDR1 SNHLY and CDR2 FYNNEI. Between the trimmed V and J ends, which lost 4 bases and 4 bases, there was a span of 10 bases. This CDR3 is CASSGTVTYGYTF. The CDR3 nucleotides are TGTGCCAGCAGTGGGACAGTCACCTATGGCTACACCTTC.

The chain has TRBV5-1 and TRBJ2-5, with 9 bases identical to TRBD2. Trimming at V came to 0 bases and at J to 6 bases, leaving 12 bases not matched to a gene. The V gene's germline CDR1 is SGHRS and CDR2 YFSETQ. The length of the CDR3 is 17 residues. CDR3 bases: TGCGCCAGCAGCTTGGATGAGGTAGCGGGAGTCCGAAAGACCCAGTACTTC. This encodes CASSLDEVAGVRKTQYF.

Only a few counts were recorded for this clone. The genes are TRBV5-6 and TRBJ1-1, with 9 bases fitting TRBD1. CDR1 is SGHDT and CDR2 is YYEEEE in the germline V gene. This CDR3 region has 13 residues. Unmatched junction bases numbered 5, after V lost 4 bases and J lost 7 bases. CDR3 protein: CASSPDRGVEAFF. DNA for the CDR3: TGTGCCAGCAGCCCCGACAGGGGGGTTGAAGCTTTCTTT.

Written as DNA, the CDR3 is TGTGCCAGCAGCCCCCGGGACAGACTGTACAATGAGCAGTTCTTC. It specifies CASSPRDRLYNEQFF. The rearrangement links TRBV7-9 to TRBJ2-1; 7 positions match TRBD1. Germline V gene data show CDR1 as SEHNR and CDR2 as FQNEAQ (reference sequence). The CDR3 covers 15 residues. Trimming at V came to 5 bases and at J to 4 bases, leaving 8 bases not matched to a gene.

The chain joins TRBV12-3 or TRBV12-4 to TRBJ1-1; tentatively, D is TRBD1 (5 bases). The CDR3 has 13 amino acids. Trimming cost V 6 bases and J 4 bases, with 12 bases left between them. CDR3 coding DNA: TGTGCCAGCAGCTCTGACAGAGGCACTGAAGCTTTCTTT. Its protein product is CASSSDRGTEAFF.

This chain connects TRBV4-3 to TRBJ2-5; 7 bases map to TRBD2. The CDR3 covers 16 residues. V dropped 0 bases and J dropped 5; count of bases not matched to a gene: 9. Per germline, CDR1 LGHNA and CDR2 YSLEER. Written as DNA, the CDR3 is TGCGCCAGCAGCCAAGATTTGTCTCCCGGGGGGGAGACCCAGTACTTC. The encoded protein is CASSQDLSPGGETQYF.

V gene TRBV29-1 combines with J gene TRBJ2-3, with D perhaps matching TRBD2 (6 bases). Germline values: CDR1 SQVTM, CDR2 ANQGSEA. Trimming left V 3 bases short and J 4 bases short, with 11 bases between. The CDR3 totals 13 residues. The CDR3 DNA is TGCAGCGTTGAGGCCCGCGGGGCAGATACGCAGTATTTT. Its translation: CSVEARGADTQYF.

The chain employs TRBV18 and TRBJ1-2, with a possible D match to TRBD1 (5 bases). CDR3 length equals 16 residues. The germline gives CDR1 KGHSH, CDR2 LQKENI. V lost 2 bases, J lost 3 bases, and 16 bases lay in between. The CDR3 here is CASSPLVGSTDYGYTF. CDR3 coding DNA: TGTGCCAGCTCACCATTAGTAGGGTCGACAGACTATGGCTACACCTTC.

The table lists this clone with a count of one. The chain links TRBV11-3 to TRBJ1-2; no clear D. V gave up 2 bases and J gave up 3 bases, with 10 bases separating them. The CDR3 consists of 14 residues. CDR1 SGHNT and CDR2 YENEEA come from the germline V gene. The CDR3 region is CASSLNTNHYGYTF. CDR3 nucleotide sequence: TGTGCCAGCAGCTTAAACACCAACCACTATGGCTACACCTTC.

The chain has TRBV5-1 and TRBJ2-3; 10 bases line up with TRBD2. Per germline, CDR1 SGHRS and CDR2 YFSETQ. This CDR3 is 15 amino acids long. V trimming: 5 bases; J trimming: 2 bases; junction bases outside the gene matches: 5. The chain's CDR3 is CASSPSGRTTDTQYF. The CDR3 nucleotides are TGCGCCAGCAGTCCTAGCGGGAGAACCACAGATACGCAGTATTTT.

The chain has TRBV9 and TRBJ1-6, with D unclear. This CDR3 has 15 residues. CDR1 is SGDLS and CDR2 is YYNGEE in the germline V gene. V lost 0 bases and J 7 bases, leaving 11 bases between the germline ends. The CDR3 sequence: CASSVDLTHNSPLHF. CDR3 DNA: TGTGCCAGCAGCGTAGATTTGACACACAATTCACCCCTCCACTTT.

The chain recombines TRBV29-1 with TRBJ2-1; 13 bases agree with TRBD2. Germline values: CDR1 SQVTM, CDR2 ANQGSEA. This CDR3 spans 14 amino acids. J gave up 4 bases and V 6 bases, and 3 bases lay outside the gene matches. This chain's CDR3 is CSVRGLAGYNEQFF. The CDR3 nucleotides read TGCAGCGTCAGGGGACTAGCGGGATACAATGAGCAGTTCTTC.

The chain recombines TRBV7-2 with TRBJ1-5; 8 bases line up with TRBD1. Looked up from germline, CDR1 is SGHTA and CDR2 is FQGNSA. V lost 4 bases, J lost 4 bases, and 6 bases stayed unmatched. The CDR3 length is 15 residues. DNA of the CDR3: TGTGCCAGCAGCTGGGGGACAGGAATAAATCAGCCCCAGCATTTT. This translates into CASSWGTGINQPQHF.

CDR3 DNA sequence: TGTGCCAGCAGCCCTCGGACAGACCTTTACAATGAGCAGTTCTTC. It yields the protein CASSPRTDLYNEQFF. The chain combines TRBV7-9 with TRBJ2-1; the D gene is possibly TRBD1 (6 bases). V was cut by 5 bases and J by 4 bases, with 15 bases left in between. The CDR3 has 15 residues. Germline V gene lookup returns CDR1 SEHNR and CDR2 FQNEAQ (reference sequence).